What follows describes a single TCR beta chain. Its target is unknown. Amplification of TCR beta used genomic DNA extracted from peripheral blood. This sample was included in a study of T cell repertoires in aging, cancer and after chemotherapy. Study details: Healthy donor repertoires were recorded over several months to years and showed clear clonal overlap. Some 10 million TCR reads were in the whole dataset. Study observations and caveats: Age-matched healthy donors had significantly more diverse, less clonal blood TCR repertoires than untreated cancer patients.

Per germline, CDR1 SGHDT and CDR2 YYEEEE. V dropped 0 bases and J dropped 10 bases, with 8 bases sitting between them. This CDR3 is built from 12 residues. A mixed TRB-A/B primer pool amplified rearranged TRB by multiplex touch-down PCR. One entry per CDR3 protein results from TCRdb running MiXCR on the multiplex PCR reads. Here the sample spans around 9,000 distinct CDR3 sequences, roughly a third being singletons. Sequencing was carried out using blood. The sequence was obtained from a human donor in good health. The rearrangement joins TRBV5-6 to TRBJ2-1, with a possible D match to TRBD2 (6 bases). The DNA for the CDR3 is TGTGCCAGCAGCTTGGGAAGCGGGGAGCAGTTCTTC. This codes for CASSLGSGEQFF. Full variable domain (missing parts from reference TRBV5-6 and TRBJ2-1): DAGVTQSPTHLIKTRGQQVTLRCSPKSGHDTVSWYQQALGQGPQFIFQYYEEEERQRGNFPDRFSGHQFPNYSSELNVNALLLGDSALYLCASSLGSGEQFFGPGTRLTVL.